Presented here are 21 T cell receptor beta chains from one specimen sequenced in a study of blood T cell repertoires in COVID-19. Libraries were prepared by immunoSEQ multiplex PCR; TCRdb keeps only in-frame clonotypes and omits some of them. The sample contains around 50,000 clones, 70% to 90% of which appear only once. The sequenced material came from peripheral blood. These receptors all stem from a human donor in a cohort sampled during active COVID-19.

The V and J genes are TRBV6-2 or TRBV6-3 and TRBJ2-2, with D perhaps matching TRBD2 (6 bases). From germline, CDR1 is MNHEY and CDR2 SVGEGT. This CDR3 comprises 15 residues. V was cut by 3 bases and J by 5 bases, with 13 bases left in between. CDR3 coding DNA: TGTGCCAGCAGTTATTCCGGGGGTCGGACCGGGGAGCTGTTTTTT. It specifies CASSYSGGRTGELFF.

The chain's CDR3 is CASSLYGTREEKLFF. The CDR3 DNA reads as TGTGCCAGCAGCTTGTATGGGACTCGGGAGGAAAAACTGTTTTTT. The chain carries TRBV5-5 and TRBJ1-4; D is possibly TRBD1 (5 bases). The CDR3 runs to 15 residues. The V and J ends lost 1 base and 8 bases respectively, with 15 bases between them. Germline values: CDR1 SGHKS, CDR2 YYEKEE (reference sequence). The full variable domain, completed using reference TRBV5-5 and TRBJ1-4, is DAGVTQSPTHLIKTRGQQVTLRCSPISGHKSVSWYQQVLGQGPQFIFQYYEKEERGRGNFPDRFSARQFPNYSSELNVNALLLGDSALYLCASSLYGTREEKLFFGSGTQLSVL.

The J gene is TRBJ2-1, the V gene TRBV18; D call uncertain. The CDR3 totals 16 residues. V was pared by 1 base and J by 0 bases, with 10 bases between. Germline-derived CDR1 and CDR2 are KGHSH and LQKENI. The CDR3 bases are TGTGCCAGCTCACCACTCGGAGACCCCTCCTACAATGAGCAGTTCTTC. The encoded protein is CASSPLGDPSYNEQFF. The variable domain in full, completed from reference TRBV18 and TRBJ2-1, reads NAGVMQNPRHLVRRRGQEARLRCSPMKGHSHVYWYRQLPEEGLKFMVYLQKENIIDESGMPKERFSAEFPKEGPSILRIQQVVRGDSAAYFCASSPLGDPSYNEQFFGPGTRLTVL.

V gene TRBV5-5 combines with J gene TRBJ1-5; possible D gene TRBD1, 5 bases. Trimming removed 3 bases at V and 4 bases at J, with 17 bases between. Germline loops: CDR1 SGHKS, CDR2 YYEKEE (reference sequence). The CDR3 has 16 residues. The CDR3: CASSWTLQGGNQPQHF. CDR3 DNA sequence: TGTGCCAGCAGCTGGACGCTCCAGGGTGGGAATCAGCCCCAGCATTTT.

This clone was counted once. The rearrangement links TRBV7-8 to TRBJ2-1; 9 nucleotides line up with TRBD1. Germline CDR1 reads SGHVS; CDR2 reads FQNEAQ. V gave up 5 bases and J gave up 6 bases; unmatched junction bases: 5. This CDR3 region has 14 residues. Here the CDR3 DNA reads TGTGCCAGCAGCAGGGACAGGGTTGGCAATGAGCAGTTCTTC. Translating it yields CASSRDRVGNEQFF. The variable domain in full, completed from reference TRBV7-8 and TRBJ2-1, reads GAGVSQSPRYKVAKRGQDVALRCDPISGHVSLFWYQQALGQGPEFLTYFQNEAQLDKSGLPSDRFFAERPEGSVSTLKIQRTQQEDSAVYLCASSRDRVGNEQFFGPGTRLTVL.

The rearrangement uses TRBV28 and TRBJ1-2; D is perhaps TRBD1 (6 bases). This CDR3 has 13 amino acids. Trimming cost V 5 bases and J 8 bases, with 15 bases left between them. Germline CDR1 and CDR2: MDHEN and SYDVKM. CDR3 residues: CASSQQGPGGYTF. In DNA, the CDR3 is TGTGCCAGCAGTCAGCAGGGGCCCGGCGGCTACACCTTC.

V usage is TRBV3-1 (or the pseudogene TRBV3-2) and J usage is TRBJ1-1; D is ambiguous. V was cut by 2 bases and J by 4 bases, with 11 bases left in between. Germline CDR1 LGHDT, CDR2 YNNKEL (reference sequence). This CDR3 has 14 amino acids. The DNA for the CDR3 is TGTGCCAGCAGCCAACGACAAGAGGGCACTGAAGCTTTCTTT. Its protein product is CASSQRQEGTEAFF.

This clone has more than one count but fewer than ten. The chain links TRBV10-3 to TRBJ2-1, with TRBD1 matching 7 bases. The length of the CDR3 is 15 residues. The trim removed 5 bases at V and 4 bases at J, leaving 8 bases unmatched. CDR1 is ENHRY, CDR2 SYGVKD, per germline. Here the CDR3 DNA reads TGTGCCATCAGTTCACAGGGGCCGGAATACAATGAGCAGTTCTTC. It translates to CAISSQGPEYNEQFF.

This sequence joins TRBV2 and TRBJ2-1; perhaps TRBD2 as D (6 bases). The V gene's germline CDR1 is SNHLY and CDR2 FYNNEI. V lost 1 base and J lost 4, with 11 bases in between. The CDR3 is 15 amino acids. This chain's CDR3 is CASSEGSGAYNEQFF. The CDR3 DNA reads TGTGCCAGCAGTGAAGGTAGCGGAGCATACAATGAGCAGTTCTTC.

The chain is built from TRBV4-1 and TRBJ1-3; TRBD1 matches at 9 bases. The V and J ends lost 1 base and 8 bases, in that order; junction bases with no gene match: 6. Germline lookup yields CDR1 MGHRA and CDR2 YSYEKL. The CDR3 has 15 residues. The CDR3 nucleotides are TGCGCCAGCAGCCAAGGGACAGGGGAGGCGGACACCATATATTTT. Its translation: CASSQGTGEADTIYF.

This clone has more than one count but fewer than ten. This chain uses TRBV2 with TRBJ1-6; no firm D call. Germline V lookup: CDR1 SNHLY, CDR2 FYNNEI. This CDR3 is 14 amino acids long. Deletions cut 8 bases from V and 4 bases from J, with 12 bases between. The CDR3 here is CASLGKDYNSPLHF. For the CDR3, the DNA is TGTGCCAGCCTCGGGAAGGATTATAATTCACCCCTCCACTTT.

The chain uses TRBV5-1 and TRBJ1-3; D not certain. V shed 4 bases and J shed 0 bases, with 11 bases lying between them. There are 15 residues in the CDR3. Germline V gene lookup returns CDR1 SGHRS and CDR2 YFSETQ. The CDR3 nucleotides are TGCGCCAGCAGCGTGGACGGAGTCTCTGGAAACACCATATATTTT. Amino acids: CASSVDGVSGNTIYF.

The genes are TRBV20-1 and TRBJ1-2; TRBD1 might be the D (6 bases). Trimming left V 3 bases short and J 2 bases short, with 13 bases between. The CDR3 covers 14 residues. Germline CDR1 is DFQATT and CDR2 is SNEGSKA (reference sequence). The CDR3 DNA reads as TGCAGTGCTAGTGTTGGGGGCACCAACTATGGCTACACCTTC. This codes for CSASVGGTNYGYTF.

This chain links TRBV5-1 with TRBJ2-2, with 14 bases matching TRBD2. V trimming: 4 bases; J trimming: 5 bases; junction bases outside the gene matches: 7. The CDR3 has 17 residues. Germline-derived CDR1 and CDR2 are SGHRS and YFSETQ. The CDR3 DNA follows: TGCGCCAGCAGCCCCGGGACTAGCGGGGGCCGGACCGGGGAGCTGTTTTTT. It yields the protein CASSPGTSGGRTGELFF.

This clone is a singleton in its sample. The chain's CDR3 is CASSPTQGLREQYF. Here the CDR3 DNA reads TGTGCCAGCAGTCCCACACAGGGTTTGAGAGAGCAGTACTTC. The V call is TRBV6-4, the J call TRBJ2-7; the D gene is possibly TRBD1 (6 bases). The germline V and J ends were trimmed by 5 bases and 7 bases, with 18 bases remaining between them. The CDR3 is 14 residues long. Germline values: CDR1 MRHNA, CDR2 SNTAGT.

The chain links TRBV5-1 to TRBJ2-5; 10 bases fit TRBD2. J lost 2 bases, V lost 0 bases, and 4 bases had no gene match. The CDR3 loop spans 16 amino acids. Germline V CDR1 and CDR2: SGHRS, YFSETQ. The CDR3 loop reads CASSLALAGVQETQYF. The CDR3 nucleotides read TGCGCCAGCAGCTTGGCCCTAGCGGGGGTGCAAGAGACCCAGTACTTC. The full variable domain, rest sourced from reference TRBV5-1 and TRBJ2-5, is KAGVTQTPRYLIKTRGQQVTLSCSPISGHRSVSWYQQTPGQGLQFLFEYFSETQRNKGNFPGRFSGRQFSNSRSEMNVSTLELGDSALYLCASSLALAGVQETQYFGPGTRLLVL.

The chain combines TRBV7-8 with TRBJ2-7, with 7 bases identical to TRBD2. The J segment lost 2 bases and the V segment lost 4 bases, leaving 5 bases of the junction unmatched. The CDR3 contains 14 residues. The V gene's germline CDR1 is SGHVS and CDR2 FQNEAQ. The CDR3 DNA reads TGTGCCAGCAGCTCCCTAGCGGCCCCCTACGAGCAGTACTTC. Protein: CASSSLAAPYEQYF.

The chain recombines TRBV7-8 with TRBJ1-1; the D gene is possibly TRBD1 (5 bases). CDR1 and CDR2 (germline): SGHVS, FQNEAQ. The CDR3 contains 15 residues. Trimming removed 5 bases at V and 6 bases at J, with 19 bases between. In DNA, the CDR3 is TGTGCCAGCAGCCCACAGGAAGGAAGCGTCGCTGAAGCTTTCTTT. It is translated as CASSPQEGSVAEAFF.

The chain combines TRBV6-5 with TRBJ2-2; 7 nucleotides match TRBD1. This CDR3 has 15 residues. V was pared by 6 bases and J by 0 bases, with 4 bases of the junction left unmatched. Per the germline V gene, CDR1 is MNHEY and CDR2 is SVGAGI. CDR3 amino acids: CASRPDRANTGELFF. CDR3 nucleotide sequence: TGTGCCAGCAGGCCCGACAGGGCGAACACCGGGGAGCTGTTTTTT.

J is TRBJ1-1 and V is TRBV19; a possible D gene is TRBD1 (6 bases). From germline, CDR1 is LNHDA and CDR2 SQIVND (reference sequence). Trimming left V 8 bases short and J 4 bases short, with 11 bases between. CDR3 length equals 12 residues. This chain's CDR3 is CASLRGGTEAFF. As DNA, the CDR3 is TGTGCCAGTTTGAGGGGGGGCACTGAAGCTTTCTTT.

The gene calls are TRBV12-3 or TRBV12-4 and TRBJ2-7; 11 bases map to TRBD2. Trimming took 5 bases from V and 12 from J; bases not matched to a gene: 6. CDR3 length: 12 residues. CDR3 amino acids: CASSTLAGGLYF. The DNA for the CDR3 is TGTGCCAGCAGTACTCTAGCGGGGGGATTGTACTTC.